Listed here are 26 T cell receptor beta chains from one sample, sequenced in a study of T cell repertoires in cytomegalovirus infection. Their target antigens are unknown. TCRdb fed the reads into MiXCR, producing one record per CDR3 protein. The table lists about 140,000 distinct CDR3 sequences, over 30% of them singletons. The starting material was CD8+ T cells from cultured PBMCs, obtained from culture after CMV antigen stimulation. The origin of the receptors is a human donor in good health (CMV status not recorded). Some clones in this sample may be carry-over from other donors' samples.

The V gene is TRBV20-1, the J gene TRBJ2-7, with TRBD1 matching 10 bases. V gave up 1 base and J gave up 5 bases; unmatched junction bases: 2. Germline V CDR1 and CDR2: DFQATT, SNEGSKA (reference sequence). CDR3 length: 13 amino acids. CDR3 loop: CSARGDRGHEQYF. The CDR3 DNA reads TGCAGTGCTAGAGGGGACAGGGGCCACGAGCAGTACTTC.

Only a few counts were recorded for this clonotype. CDR3 region: CASSYLGLAGGDDSYNEQFF. As DNA, the CDR3 is TGTGCCAGCAGTTACTTGGGACTAGCGGGGGGCGATGACTCCTACAATGAGCAGTTCTTC. This chain connects TRBV6-5 to TRBJ2-1; 15 nucleotides align to TRBD2. This CDR3 comprises 20 residues. CDR1 and CDR2 (germline): MNHEY, SVGAGI. After removal of 1 base from V and 0 bases from J, the junction contained 7 bases not matched to a gene.

J is TRBJ2-2 and V is TRBV29-1; D ambiguous. The CDR3 is made up of 13 amino acids. Trimming left V 6 bases short and J 2 bases short, with 10 bases between. Germline CDR1 reads SQVTM; CDR2 reads ANQGSEA. CDR3 sequence: CSVERENTGELFF. In DNA form, the CDR3 reads TGCAGCGTCGAAAGAGAAAACACCGGGGAGCTGTTTTTT.

This clonotype turned up a few times. CDR3 DNA sequence: TGTGCCAGCAGTTTCCAGGGTGAGACTGAAGCTTTCTTT. Protein: CASSFQGETEAFF. The chain combines TRBV28 with TRBJ1-1, with D tentatively TRBD1 (5 bases). Trimming took off 3 bases at V and 5 bases at J, with 10 bases between the two ends. CDR3 length: 13 residues. Germline CDR1 is MDHEN and CDR2 is SYDVKM.

This clonotype was detected a few times. The CDR3 spells CASSLVRASPLHF. In DNA form, the CDR3 reads TGTGCCAGCAGCCTGGTCCGGGCTTCACCCCTCCACTTT. J is TRBJ1-6 and V is TRBV27; D uncertain. The ends were cut back, 6 bases at V and 9 bases at J, with 12 bases in the middle. Germline V lookup: CDR1 MNHEY, CDR2 SMNVEV (reference sequence). The length of the CDR3 is 13 residues.

This clonotype was counted only a few times. The chain joins TRBV4-1 to TRBJ2-4; 10 bases align to TRBD2. The CDR3 contains 16 residues. Per the germline V gene, CDR1 is MGHRA and CDR2 is YSYEKL. The trim removed 0 bases at V and 4 bases at J, leaving 3 bases unmatched. DNA of the CDR3: TGCGCCAGCAGCCAAGAATGGACTAGCGGAAAAAACATTCAGTACTTC. As protein: CASSQEWTSGKNIQYF.

This clonotype appeared a few times. The chain recombines TRBV4-1 with TRBJ1-2; a possible D gene is TRBD1 (6 bases). Per the germline V gene, CDR1 is MGHRA and CDR2 is YSYEKL. Between the trimmed V and J ends, which lost 0 bases and 8 bases, there was a span of 16 bases. This CDR3 comprises 15 residues. CDR3 DNA: TGCGCCAGCAGCCAAGATCGGCCGACGACAGGAGGCTACACCTTC. Translation: CASSQDRPTTGGYTF.

V usage is TRBV12-3 or TRBV12-4 and J usage is TRBJ2-5; 8 nucleotides align to TRBD1. V dropped 5 bases and J dropped 2; count of bases not matched to a gene: 7. This CDR3 region has 15 residues. This chain's CDR3 is CASSNLTGAQETQYF. The CDR3 DNA follows: TGTGCCAGCAGTAACCTGACAGGGGCTCAAGAGACCCAGTACTTC.

The rearrangement joins TRBV12-3 or TRBV12-4 to TRBJ1-4; 8 nucleotides agree with TRBD1. The CDR3 contains 14 residues. Germline trimming cut 3 bases from V and 8 bases from J; bases unmatched to any gene: 5. The CDR3 nucleotides read TGTGCCAGCAGTTTGGACAGGGAAAACGAAAAACTGTTTTTT. It yields the protein CASSLDRENEKLFF.

This clonotype was recorded a few times. The J gene is TRBJ2-2, the V gene TRBV20-1; D gene ambiguous. Trimming left V 0 bases short and J 7 bases short, with 9 bases between. Germline V gene data show CDR1 as DFQATT and CDR2 as SNEGSKA (reference sequence). The CDR3 extends over 13 amino acids. The CDR3 sequence: CSARESWGGELFF. As DNA, the CDR3 is TGCAGTGCTAGAGAGAGTTGGGGCGGGGAGCTGTTTTTT.

This chain joins TRBV12-3 or TRBV12-4 and TRBJ2-7; D may be TRBD1 (6 bases). Trimming pared 3 bases from V and 5 bases from J, leaving 17 bases between. The length of the CDR3 is 15 residues. The chain's CDR3 is CASSFTAGVGNEQYF. The DNA for the CDR3 is TGTGCCAGCAGTTTTACGGCAGGGGTAGGGAACGAGCAGTACTTC.

This clonotype was counted between two and nine times. This chain joins TRBV24-1 and TRBJ2-1, with 8 bases matching TRBD1. CDR1 is KGHDR and CDR2 is SFDVKD in the germline V gene. The CDR3 consists of 16 residues. The J segment lost 6 bases and the V segment lost 3 bases, leaving 9 bases of the junction unmatched. The DNA for the CDR3 is TGTGCCACCAGTGATGCCTACAGGGGGGTAGGCAATGAGCAGTTCTTC. It translates to CATSDAYRGVGNEQFF.

In this sample, this clonotype turned up once. J is TRBJ1-5 and V is TRBV11-1; TRBD1 matches at 10 bases. Trimming cost V 6 bases and J 7 bases; bases outside gene matches: 12. The CDR3 has 16 residues. Germline CDR1 and CDR2: SGHAT and FQDESV (reference sequence). CDR3 residues: CASSSTRQGANQPQHF. The CDR3 nucleotides read TGTGCCAGCAGTTCTACCCGACAGGGGGCGAACCAGCCCCAGCATTTT.

The sample holds a few counts of this clonotype. The V call is TRBV6-2 or TRBV6-3, the J call TRBJ2-7; perhaps D is TRBD1 or TRBD2 (5 bases each). CDR1 is MNHEY, CDR2 SVGEGT, per germline. Trimming cost V 6 bases and J 5 bases, with 23 bases left between them. CDR3 size: 16 residues. The CDR3 spells CASSPDPRGLFDEQYF. The CDR3 DNA follows: TGTGCCAGCAGCCCTGATCCTCGGGGCCTCTTCGACGAGCAGTACTTC.

This clonotype was detected ten times or more. The V and J genes are TRBV6-6 and TRBJ1-5; TRBD1 is a possible D gene (5 bases). CDR1 and CDR2 (germline): MNHNY, SVGAGI (reference sequence). The CDR3 totals 15 residues. Trimming removed 0 bases from V and 6 bases from J, with 12 bases in between. DNA of the CDR3: TGTGCCAGCAGTTACTCCCTCGGACAAACTCAGCCCCAGCATTTT. Protein: CASSYSLGQTQPQHF.

This clonotype was seen ten or more times. The chain employs TRBV28 and TRBJ1-2; the D is unclear. V lost 3 bases and J lost 4, with 3 bases in between. The germline CDR1 and CDR2 sequences are MDHEN and SYDVKM. There are 11 residues in the CDR3. CDR3 nucleotides: TGTGCCAGCAGTTTTGTCTATGGCTACACCTTC. Its translation: CASSFVYGYTF.

A word on this clonotype: The junction shows a germline mismatch at one end, possibly a read error. The chain couples TRBV7-9 to TRBJ2-7; D unclear. There are 11 residues in the CDR3. Germline V gives CDR1 SEHNR, CDR2 FQNEAQ (reference sequence). The chain's CDR3 is CAISDTYEQYF. CDR3 DNA sequence: TGTGCCATCAGCGATACCTACGAGCAGTACTTC.

The rearrangement joins TRBV19 to TRBJ2-2, with D tentatively TRBD1 (5 bases). Germline assignment: CDR1 LNHDA and CDR2 SQIVND (reference sequence). The CDR3 is 14 amino acids. Trimming shortened V by 5 bases and J by 1 base, and 8 bases separated the two germline ends. DNA for the CDR3: TGTGCCAGTAGTGCGACAGTGAACACCGGGGAGCTGTTTTTT. Amino acids: CASSATVNTGELFF.

V gene TRBV27 combines with J gene TRBJ2-6; TRBD1 matches 9 bases. This CDR3 is 19 amino acids long. Looked up from germline, CDR1 is MNHEY and CDR2 is SMNVEV (reference sequence). V shed 3 bases, J shed 3 bases, and the junction held 12 bases outside the gene matches. CDR3 DNA sequence: TGTGCCAGCAGTTTTGAGTACGGACAGGGGTATAATGGGGCCAACGTCCTGACTTTC. It translates to CASSFEYGQGYNGANVLTF.

The chain carries TRBV11-3 and TRBJ2-7; TRBD1 matches 9 bases. Germline loops: CDR1 SGHNT, CDR2 YENEEA. Trimming at V came to 1 base and at J to 6 bases, leaving 4 bases not matched to a gene. This CDR3 region has 14 residues. Here the CDR3 DNA reads TGTGCCAGCAGCTTAGGGACAGGGGCCGGCGAGCAGTACTTC. Protein product: CASSLGTGAGEQYF. The entire variable domain, with the rest obtained from reference TRBV11-3 and TRBJ2-7, is as follows: EAGVVQSPRYKIIEKKQPVAFWCNPISGHNTLYWYLQNLGQGPELLIRYENEEAVDDSQLPKDRFSAERLKGVDSTLKIQPAELGDSAVYLCASSLGTGAGEQYFGPGTRLTVT.

The chain uses TRBV7-9 and TRBJ1-2, with TRBD1 identical over 9 bases. The J segment lost 4 bases and the V segment lost 4 bases, leaving 7 bases of the junction unmatched. The CDR3 runs 15 residues. Germline CDR1 reads SEHNR; CDR2 reads FQNEAQ (reference sequence). The chain's CDR3 is CASSSSGTGSYGYTF. As DNA, the CDR3 is TGTGCCAGCAGCTCGTCCGGGACAGGGAGCTATGGCTACACCTTC.

The J gene is TRBJ2-7, the V gene TRBV6-2 or TRBV6-3; D is perhaps TRBD1 (5 bases). Germline assignment: CDR1 MNHEY and CDR2 SVGEGT. The CDR3 covers 13 residues. V lost 1 base and J lost 6, with 10 bases in between. The CDR3 spells CASSYFTGSEQYF. The CDR3 nucleotides are TGTGCCAGCAGTTACTTCACAGGCTCCGAGCAGTACTTC.

This clonotype was seen a single time. V and J are TRBV6-2 or TRBV6-3 and TRBJ1-6; 9 positions match TRBD1. This CDR3 has 14 residues. Germline CDR1 and CDR2: MNHEY and SVGEGT. V gave up 5 bases and J gave up 9 bases; unmatched junction bases: 5. CDR3 loop: CASSPDRGGSPLHF. CDR3 bases: TGTGCCAGCAGTCCGGACAGGGGTGGTTCACCCCTCCACTTT.

This clonotype has just a few counts. The chain couples TRBV2 to TRBJ2-5, with 11 nucleotides matching TRBD1. The CDR3 spans 17 residues. J was trimmed by 4 bases and V by 0 bases; bases with no gene match: 7. Germline lookup yields CDR1 SNHLY and CDR2 FYNNEI. CDR3 loop: CASSEAVGQGAGETQYF. Written as DNA, the CDR3 is TGTGCCAGCAGTGAAGCTGTCGGACAGGGGGCAGGAGAGACCCAGTACTTC. The complete variable domain, with remaining parts taken from reference TRBV2 and TRBJ2-5, reads EPEVTQTPSHQVTQMGQEVILRCVPISNHLYFYWYRQILGQKVEFLVSFYNNEISEKSEIFDDQFSVERPDGSNFTLKIRSTKLEDSAMYFCASSEAVGQGAGETQYFGPGTRLLVL.

In its sample, this clonotype was seen many times. The chain recombines TRBV4-1 with TRBJ2-7; the D gene could be TRBD1 or TRBD2 (5 bases each). The CDR3 is 14 residues long. The V and J ends lost 3 bases and 2 bases respectively, with 11 bases between them. Germline V gene lookup returns CDR1 MGHRA and CDR2 YSYEKL. The CDR3 reads CASSHGTGAYEQYF. The CDR3 DNA sequence: TGCGCCAGCAGCCACGGGACCGGAGCCTACGAGCAGTACTTC.

A few counts support this clonotype. DNA of the CDR3: TGTGCCAGCAGTGTCGGACATCACCTGTCCCCCACAGATACGCAGTATTTT. Its translation: CASSVGHHLSPTDTQYF. V gene TRBV7-2 combines with J gene TRBJ2-3; weak D call: TRBD1 (5 bases). Trimming shortened V by 6 bases and J by 2 bases, and 21 bases separated the two germline ends. The CDR3 has 17 amino acids. Germline V gives CDR1 SGHTA, CDR2 FQGNSA.